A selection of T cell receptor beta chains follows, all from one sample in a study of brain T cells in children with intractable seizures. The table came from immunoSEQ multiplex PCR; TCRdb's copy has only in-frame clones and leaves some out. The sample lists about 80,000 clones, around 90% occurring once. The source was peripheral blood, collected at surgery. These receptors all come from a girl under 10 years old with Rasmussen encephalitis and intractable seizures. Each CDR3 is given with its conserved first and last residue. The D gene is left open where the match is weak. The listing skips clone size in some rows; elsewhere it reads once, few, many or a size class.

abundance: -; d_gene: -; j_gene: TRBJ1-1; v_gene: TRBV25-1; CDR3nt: TGTGCCAGCAGTGACGAGGGGGGGAGCGCTGAAGCTTTCTTT; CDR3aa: CASSDEGGSAEAFF
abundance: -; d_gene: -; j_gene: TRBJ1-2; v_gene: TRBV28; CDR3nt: TGTGCCAGCAGGCCAGCGGGGAGTGGCTACACCTTC; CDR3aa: CASRPAGSGYTF
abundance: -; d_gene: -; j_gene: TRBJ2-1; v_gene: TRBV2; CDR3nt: TGTGCCAGCAGTGGAACAGGGGAGCAGTTCTTC; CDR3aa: CASSGTGEQFF
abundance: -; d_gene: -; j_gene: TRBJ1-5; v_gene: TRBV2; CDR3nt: TGTGCCAGCAGTACAGGGAAAGGGAATCAGCCCCAGCATTTT; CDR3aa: CASSTGKGNQPQHF
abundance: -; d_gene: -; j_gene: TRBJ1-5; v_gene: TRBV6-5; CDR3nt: TGTGCCAGCAGTAATAGAATTAGCAATCAGCCCCAGCATTTT; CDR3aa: CASSNRISNQPQHF
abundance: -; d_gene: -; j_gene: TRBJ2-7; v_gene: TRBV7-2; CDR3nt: TGTGCCAGCAGCCTAGGCTTCTCACTCTACGAGCAGTACTTC; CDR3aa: CASSLGFSLYEQYF
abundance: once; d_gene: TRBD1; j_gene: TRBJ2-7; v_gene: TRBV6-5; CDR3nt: TGTGCCAGCAGGGGACAGGGCTACGAGCAGTACTTC; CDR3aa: CASRGQGYEQYF
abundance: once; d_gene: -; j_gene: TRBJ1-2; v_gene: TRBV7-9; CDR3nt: TGTGCCAGCAGCGTAAGGACCCTGAGGTCCTATGGCTACACCTTC; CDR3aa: CASSVRTLRSYGYTF
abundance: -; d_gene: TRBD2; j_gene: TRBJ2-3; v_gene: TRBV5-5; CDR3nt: TGTGCCAGCAGCAGCGGGAGTGATACGCAGTATTTT; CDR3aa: CASSSGSDTQYF
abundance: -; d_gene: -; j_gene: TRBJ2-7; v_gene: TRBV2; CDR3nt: TGTGCCAGCAGTGTAAATGGATACGAGCAGTACTTC; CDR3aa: CASSVNGYEQYF
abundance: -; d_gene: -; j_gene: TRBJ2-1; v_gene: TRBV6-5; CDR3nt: TGTGCCAGCAGTTACGCTTTGACTTCCTACAATGAGCAGTTCTTC; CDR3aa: CASSYALTSYNEQFF
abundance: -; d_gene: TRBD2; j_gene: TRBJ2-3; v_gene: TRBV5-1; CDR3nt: TGCGCCAGCAGCTGGGGACTAGCGGGAGCGAGAGATACGCAGTATTTT; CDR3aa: CASSWGLAGARDTQYF
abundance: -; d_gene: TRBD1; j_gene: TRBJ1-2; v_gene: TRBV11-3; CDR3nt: TGTGCCAGCAGCCTCGGACAGGGTGATGGCTACACCTTC; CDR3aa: CASSLGQGDGYTF
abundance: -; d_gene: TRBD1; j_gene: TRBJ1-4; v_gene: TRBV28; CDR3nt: TGTGCCAGCACCGTAAACAGGGGCACAGGGGAAAAACTGTTTTTT; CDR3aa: CASTVNRGTGEKLFF
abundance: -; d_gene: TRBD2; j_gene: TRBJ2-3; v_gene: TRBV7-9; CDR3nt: TGTGCCAGCAGCTTAGGCGGGAGTTGGGGCGCAGATACGCAGTATTTT; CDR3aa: CASSLGGSWGADTQYF
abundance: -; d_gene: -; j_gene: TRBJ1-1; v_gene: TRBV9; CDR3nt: TGTGCCAGCAGCGGGAACGGGGGAAACACTGAAGCTTTCTTT; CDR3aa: CASSGNGGNTEAFF
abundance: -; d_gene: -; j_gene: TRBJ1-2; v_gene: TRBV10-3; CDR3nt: TGTGCCATCAGTGAGTCTAGGAGCGGAGTCCTCTTCTTC; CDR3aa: CAISESRSGVLFF
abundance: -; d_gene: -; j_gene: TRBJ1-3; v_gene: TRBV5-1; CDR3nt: TGCGCCAGCAAGGGGGGGCCTGGAAACACCATATATTTT; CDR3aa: CASKGGPGNTIYF
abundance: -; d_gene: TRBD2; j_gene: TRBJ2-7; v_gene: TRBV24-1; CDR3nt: TGTGCCACCAGTGAAGGCACTAGCGCCGAGCAGTACTTC; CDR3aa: CATSEGTSAEQYF
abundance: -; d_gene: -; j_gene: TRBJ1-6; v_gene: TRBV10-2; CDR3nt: TGCGCCAGCAGTGAGAGCTCCTATAATTCACCCCTCCACTTT; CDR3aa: CASSESSYNSPLHF